This T cell receptor beta chain was sequenced for a study of identical twins. Study-level findings and limits: Conclusions came from cross-sectional statistical analysis, not from following the same donors. Where out-of-frame alpha sequences were twin-shared, they showed excess low generation probability.

The CDR3 length is 11 residues. The V and J ends lost 9 bases and 5 bases, in that order; junction bases with no gene match: 4. Germline CDR1 and CDR2: PRHDT and FYEKMQ (reference sequence). A universal primer site arose from template switching, and cDNA bore unique molecular identifiers. Each CDR3 protein gets one entry after TCRdb re-called the 5' RACE reads with MiXCR. Here the sample spans 1.5 million to 2 million distinct CDR3 sequences, roughly a third being singletons. This clonotype was seen a handful of times. Its antigen remains unknown. Sequenced material: cord blood. The chain is built from TRBV13 and TRBJ2-7; 7 bases align to TRBD1. The receptor comes from a newborn girl in good health. In DNA, the CDR3 is TGTGCCAGTCTACAGGGGAACGAGCAGTACTTC. It is translated as CASLQGNEQYF. Supplemented by reference TRBV13 and TRBJ2-7, the full variable domain reads AAGVIQSPRHLIKEKRETATLKCYPIPRHDTVYWYQQGPGQDPQFLISFYEKMQSDKGSIPDRFSAQQFSDYHSELNMSSLELGDSALYFCASLQGNEQYFGPGTRLTVT.